Included here is one T cell receptor beta chain sequence, with context. The repertoire was sequenced with immunoSEQ multiplex PCR; TCRdb's copy has only in-frame clones and lacks some. Among fewer than 40,000 clones listed, just over 90% were seen once. This CDR3 is built from 16 residues. V was clipped by 0 bases and J by 3 bases, with 15 bases between them. The V gene's germline CDR1 is LGHNA and CDR2 YSLEER. This sample was taken from a study of T cell changes during pregnancy in multiple sclerosis. The sample here was CD8+ T cells from peripheral blood mononuclear cells, taken in the first trimester of pregnancy. This chain uses TRBV4-3 with TRBJ2-7; D possibly corresponds to TRBD2 (6 bases). This clonotype was obtained from a female donor with multiple sclerosis, enrolled in a pregnancy study. The CDR3 here is CASSQEWDSTIYEQYF. The CDR3 DNA reads as TGCGCCAGCAGCCAAGAATGGGACTCTACCATCTACGAGCAGTACTTC.